A single T cell receptor (beta chain) is shown here with its context. The antigen is undetermined. This record belongs to a study of CD8+ T cells in alopecia areata. Points from the study as a whole: The treated group had a single nonresponder, limiting CD8+ expansion-response conclusions. Scalp clonality and expanded CD8+ clones among the top 100 were significantly decreased by tofacitinib.

Specified treatment: oral pan-JAK inhibitor, 5-10 mg twice daily. Following RNA extraction, reverse transcription yielded cDNA that acted as the sequencing template. TCRdb's copy holds only in-frame clones and misses some; the assay was immunoSEQ multiplex PCR. This table holds some 80,000 clones, approximately 64% found once. The J segment lost 4 bases and the V segment lost 6 bases, leaving 8 bases of the junction unmatched. This CDR3 has 14 residues. Looked up from germline, CDR1 is MNHEY and CDR2 is SVGAGI. The receptor was derived from a human donor with alopecia areata. The specimen was CD8+ T cells sorted from blood, collected at week 24, from a patient treated with tofacitinib. This rearrangement joins TRBV6-5 to TRBJ2-7; TRBD1 matches 8 bases. The CDR3 DNA sequence: TGTGCCAGCAGCCCCACAGGGGGTGGTTACGAGCAGTACTTC. This sequence encodes CASSPTGGGYEQYF.